Included here is one T cell receptor (beta chain) sequence, with context. Study processing details: Nucleated cell counts were estimated from reference gene primer amplification. The table came from immunoSEQ multiplex PCR; TCRdb's copy has only in-frame clones and leaves some out. D and trimming were read from the DNA, whereas the V and J calls and clone size are those reported in that table. This sample yields some 150,000 clones, of which about 86% are seen a single time; 3.7% belongs to the top ten. The sample originates from a study of blood T cell repertoires in COVID-19. Across the study: The origin of the acute and convalescent COVID-19 samples was the United States, Italy and Spain. PBMCs, B-cell-depleted T cells, or T cells were the source of the cDNA or gDNA that made up the material.

Germline V gene lookup returns CDR1 MNHNS and CDR2 SASEGT. V was pared by 2 bases and J by 7 bases, with 7 bases of the junction left unmatched. CDR3 size: 15 residues. The sample consisted of peripheral blood. The sequence was obtained from a man aged 18 to 30 with active or convalescent COVID-19. V gene TRBV6-1 combines with J gene TRBJ2-2, with 7 positions matching TRBD2. The chain's CDR3 is CASSEQPGEGGELFF. The CDR3, as DNA: TGTGCCAGCAGTGAACAACCCGGGGAGGGCGGGGAGCTGTTTTTT.